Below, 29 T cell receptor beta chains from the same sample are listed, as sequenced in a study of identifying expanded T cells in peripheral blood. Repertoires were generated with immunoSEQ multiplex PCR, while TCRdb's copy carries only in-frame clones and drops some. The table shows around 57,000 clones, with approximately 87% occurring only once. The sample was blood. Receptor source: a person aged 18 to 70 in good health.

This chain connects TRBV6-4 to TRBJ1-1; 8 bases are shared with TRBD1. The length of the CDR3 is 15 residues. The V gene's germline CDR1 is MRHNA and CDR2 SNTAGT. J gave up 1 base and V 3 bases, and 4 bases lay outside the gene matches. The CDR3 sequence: CASSETGEGNTEAFF. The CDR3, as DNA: TGTGCCAGCAGTGAGACAGGGGAGGGGAACACTGAAGCTTTCTTT.

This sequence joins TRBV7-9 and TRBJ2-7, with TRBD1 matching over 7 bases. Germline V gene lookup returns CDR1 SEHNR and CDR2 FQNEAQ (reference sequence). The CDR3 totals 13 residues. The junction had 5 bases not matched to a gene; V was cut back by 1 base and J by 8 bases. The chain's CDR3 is CASSLEDREKQYF. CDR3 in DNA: TGTGCCAGCAGCTTAGAAGACAGGGAAAAGCAGTACTTC. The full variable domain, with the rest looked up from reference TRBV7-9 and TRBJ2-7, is DTGVSQNPRHKITKRGQNVTFRCDPISEHNRLYWYRQTLGQGPEFLTYFQNEAQLEKSRLLSDRFSAERPKGSFSTLEIQRTEQGDSAMYLCASSLEDREKQYFGPGTRLTVT.

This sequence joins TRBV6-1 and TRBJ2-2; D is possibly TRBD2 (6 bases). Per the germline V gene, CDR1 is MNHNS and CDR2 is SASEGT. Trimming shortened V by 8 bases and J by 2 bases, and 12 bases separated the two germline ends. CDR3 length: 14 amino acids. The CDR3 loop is CASGGKVNTGELFF. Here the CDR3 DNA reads TGTGCCAGCGGCGGGAAAGTTAACACCGGGGAGCTGTTTTTT.

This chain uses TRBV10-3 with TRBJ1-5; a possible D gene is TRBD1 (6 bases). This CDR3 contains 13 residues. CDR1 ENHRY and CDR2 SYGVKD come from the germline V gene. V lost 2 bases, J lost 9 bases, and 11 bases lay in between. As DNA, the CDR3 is TGTGCCATCAGTGAGGGACAGTTTGGGCCCCAGCATTTT. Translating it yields CAISEGQFGPQHF.

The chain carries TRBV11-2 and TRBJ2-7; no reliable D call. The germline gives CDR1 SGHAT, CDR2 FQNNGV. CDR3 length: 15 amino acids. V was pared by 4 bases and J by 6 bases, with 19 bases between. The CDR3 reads CASSSTGQAPREQYF. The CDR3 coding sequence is TGTGCCAGCAGCTCCACGGGCCAAGCCCCCCGCGAGCAGTACTTC.

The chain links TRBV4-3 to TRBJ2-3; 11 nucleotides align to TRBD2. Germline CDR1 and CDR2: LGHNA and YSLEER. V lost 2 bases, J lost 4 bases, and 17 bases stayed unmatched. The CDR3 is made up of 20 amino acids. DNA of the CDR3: TGCGCCAGCAGCCAATTGGGAGTGACTAGCGGGACGTTGGGGGCAGATACGCAGTATTTT. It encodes CASSQLGVTSGTLGADTQYF.

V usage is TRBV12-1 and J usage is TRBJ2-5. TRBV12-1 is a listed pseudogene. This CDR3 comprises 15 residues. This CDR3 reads CASTLRGAYQETQYF. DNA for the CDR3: TGTGCCAGCACCCTTAGGGGGGCCTACCAAGAGACCCAGTACTTC.

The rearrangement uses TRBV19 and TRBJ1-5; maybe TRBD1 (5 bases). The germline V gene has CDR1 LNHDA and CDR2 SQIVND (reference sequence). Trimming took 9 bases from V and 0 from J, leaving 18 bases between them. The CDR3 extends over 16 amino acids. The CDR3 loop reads CASTHRRGNSNQPQHF. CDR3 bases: TGTGCCAGCACTCATAGACGGGGGAATAGCAATCAGCCCCAGCATTTT.

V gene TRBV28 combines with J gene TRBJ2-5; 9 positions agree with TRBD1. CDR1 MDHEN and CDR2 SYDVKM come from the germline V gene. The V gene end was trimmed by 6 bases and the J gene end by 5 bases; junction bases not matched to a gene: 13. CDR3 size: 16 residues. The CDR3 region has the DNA TGTGCCAGCAGCTGGGGCAACAGGGGGCCCGGGGAGACCCAGTACTTC. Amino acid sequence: CASSWGNRGPGETQYF.

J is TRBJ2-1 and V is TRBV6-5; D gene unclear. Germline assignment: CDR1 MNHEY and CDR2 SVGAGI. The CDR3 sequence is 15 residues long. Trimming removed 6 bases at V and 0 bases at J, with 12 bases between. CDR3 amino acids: CASSLDGFSYNEQFF. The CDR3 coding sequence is TGTGCCAGCAGCTTAGACGGGTTCTCCTACAATGAGCAGTTCTTC.

The CDR3 DNA reads TGTGCCAGCAGCCATCCCCAATTAGCCATGTTCGGCACAGATACGCAGTATTTT. Residues: CASSHPQLAMFGTDTQYF. The chain has TRBV28 and TRBJ2-3, with D hard to call. The ends were cut back, 6 bases at V and 1 base at J, with 23 bases in the middle. Germline CDR1 is MDHEN and CDR2 is SYDVKM. The CDR3 extends over 18 amino acids.

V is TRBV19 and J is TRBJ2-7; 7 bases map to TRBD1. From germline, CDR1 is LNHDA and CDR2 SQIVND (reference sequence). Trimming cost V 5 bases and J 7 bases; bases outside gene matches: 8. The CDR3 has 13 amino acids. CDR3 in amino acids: CASSSGQAREQYF. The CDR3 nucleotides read TGTGCCAGTAGTTCAGGACAGGCTCGGGAGCAGTACTTC.

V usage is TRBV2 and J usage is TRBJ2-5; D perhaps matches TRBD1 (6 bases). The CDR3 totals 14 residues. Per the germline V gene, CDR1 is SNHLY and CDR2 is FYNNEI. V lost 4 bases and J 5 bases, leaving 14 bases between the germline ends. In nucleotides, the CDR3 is TGTGCCAGCAGTGCAAGGACAGTGGGGGAGACCCAGTACTTC. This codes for CASSARTVGETQYF.

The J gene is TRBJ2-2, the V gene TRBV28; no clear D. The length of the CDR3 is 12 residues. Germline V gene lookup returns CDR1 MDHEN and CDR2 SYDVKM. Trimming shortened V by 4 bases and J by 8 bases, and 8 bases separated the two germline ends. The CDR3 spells CASSSPPGELFF. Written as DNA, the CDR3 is TGTGCCAGCAGTTCCCCCCCGGGGGAGCTGTTTTTT.

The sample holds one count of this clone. The CDR3 loop is CASSVGTITDTQYF. CDR3 coding DNA: TGTGCCAGCAGCGTAGGGACAATTACAGATACGCAGTATTTT. This sequence joins TRBV9 and TRBJ2-3, with D possibly being TRBD1 (5 bases). The CDR3 loop spans 14 amino acids. Germline-derived CDR1 and CDR2 are SGDLS and YYNGEE. Trimming pared 0 bases from V and 3 bases from J, leaving 8 bases between.

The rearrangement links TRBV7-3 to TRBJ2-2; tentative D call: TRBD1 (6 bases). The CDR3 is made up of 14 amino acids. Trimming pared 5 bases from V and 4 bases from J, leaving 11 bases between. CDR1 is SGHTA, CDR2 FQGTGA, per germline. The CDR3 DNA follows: TGTGCCAGCAGCCCTGACAGGAGCACCGGGGAGCTGTTTTTT. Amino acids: CASSPDRSTGELFF.

In DNA form, the CDR3 reads TGTGCCACCAGCAGAGGACAGGGGGCGAAAGGGGCCAACGTCCTGACTTTC. Protein product: CATSRGQGAKGANVLTF. The chain recombines TRBV15 with TRBJ2-6; TRBD1 aligns across 10 bases. Looked up from germline, CDR1 is LNHNV and CDR2 is YYDKDF (reference sequence). Germline trimming cut 1 base from V and 4 bases from J; bases unmatched to any gene: 4. The CDR3 is 17 residues long.

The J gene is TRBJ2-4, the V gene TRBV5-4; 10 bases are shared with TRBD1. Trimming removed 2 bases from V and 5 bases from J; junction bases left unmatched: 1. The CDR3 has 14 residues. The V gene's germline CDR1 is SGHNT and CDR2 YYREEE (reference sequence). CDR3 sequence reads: CASSLGQGENIQYF. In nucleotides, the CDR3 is TGTGCCAGCAGCTTAGGACAGGGGGAAAACATTCAGTACTTC. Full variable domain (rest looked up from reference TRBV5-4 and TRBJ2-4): ETGVTQSPTHLIKTRGQQVTLRCSSQSGHNTVSWYQQALGQGPQFIFQYYREEENGRGNFPPRFSGLQFPNYSSELNVNALELDDSALYLCASSLGQGENIQYFGAGTRLSVL.

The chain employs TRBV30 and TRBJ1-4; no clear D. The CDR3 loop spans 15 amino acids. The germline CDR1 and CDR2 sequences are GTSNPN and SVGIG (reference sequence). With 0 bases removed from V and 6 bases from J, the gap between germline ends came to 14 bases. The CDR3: CAWSVRRQPHEKLFF. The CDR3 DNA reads TGTGCCTGGAGTGTACGTAGGCAGCCCCATGAAAAACTGTTTTTT.

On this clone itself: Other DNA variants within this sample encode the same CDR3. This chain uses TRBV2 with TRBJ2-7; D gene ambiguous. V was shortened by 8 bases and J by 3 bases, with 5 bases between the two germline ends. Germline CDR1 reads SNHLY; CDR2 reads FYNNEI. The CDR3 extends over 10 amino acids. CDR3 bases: TGTGCCAGCGGTATCTACGAGCAGTACTTC. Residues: CASGIYEQYF.

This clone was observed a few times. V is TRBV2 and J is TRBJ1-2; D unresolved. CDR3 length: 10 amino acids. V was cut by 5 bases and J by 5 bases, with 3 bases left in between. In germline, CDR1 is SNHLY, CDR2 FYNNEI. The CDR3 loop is CASSSYGYTF. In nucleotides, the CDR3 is TGTGCCAGCAGTTCATATGGCTACACCTTC.

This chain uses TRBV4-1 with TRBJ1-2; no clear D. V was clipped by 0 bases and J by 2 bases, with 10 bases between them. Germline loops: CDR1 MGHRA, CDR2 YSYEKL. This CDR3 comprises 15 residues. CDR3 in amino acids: CASSQEGFPNYGYTF. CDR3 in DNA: TGCGCCAGCAGCCAAGAAGGGTTCCCAAACTATGGCTACACCTTC.

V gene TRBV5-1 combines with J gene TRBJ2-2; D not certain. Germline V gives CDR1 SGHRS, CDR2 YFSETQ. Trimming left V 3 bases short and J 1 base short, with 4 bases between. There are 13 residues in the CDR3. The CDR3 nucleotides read TGCGCCAGCAGCTCTAAGAACACCGGGGAGCTGTTTTTT. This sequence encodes CASSSKNTGELFF. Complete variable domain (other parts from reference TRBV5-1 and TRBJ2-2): KAGVTQTPRYLIKTRGQQVTLSCSPISGHRSVSWYQQTPGQGLQFLFEYFSETQRNKGNFPGRFSGRQFSNSRSEMNVSTLELGDSALYLCASSSKNTGELFFGEGSRLTVL.

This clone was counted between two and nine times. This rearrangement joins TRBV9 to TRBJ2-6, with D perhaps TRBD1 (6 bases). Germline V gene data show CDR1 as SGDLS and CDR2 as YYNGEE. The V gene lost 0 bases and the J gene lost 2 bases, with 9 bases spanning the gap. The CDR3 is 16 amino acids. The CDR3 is CASSVDAGAGANVLTF. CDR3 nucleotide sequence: TGTGCCAGCAGCGTAGATGCAGGGGCTGGGGCCAACGTCCTGACTTTC.

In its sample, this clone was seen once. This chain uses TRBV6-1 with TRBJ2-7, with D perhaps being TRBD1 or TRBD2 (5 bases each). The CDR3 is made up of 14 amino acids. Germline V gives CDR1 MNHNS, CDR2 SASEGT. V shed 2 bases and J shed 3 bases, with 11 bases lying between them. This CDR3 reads CASSETGGGYEQYF. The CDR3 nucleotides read TGTGCCAGCAGTGAAACAGGAGGCGGCTACGAGCAGTACTTC.

Written as DNA, the CDR3 is TGTGCCAGCAGTTCTCTAGCGGGGAACTCCTACAATGAGCAGTTCTTC. It translates to CASSSLAGNSYNEQFF. The chain recombines TRBV6-6 with TRBJ2-1; TRBD2 aligns across 9 bases. This CDR3 has 16 amino acids. The germline CDR1 and CDR2 sequences are MNHNY and SVGAGI (reference sequence). The J segment lost 0 bases and the V segment lost 4 bases, leaving 4 bases of the junction unmatched.

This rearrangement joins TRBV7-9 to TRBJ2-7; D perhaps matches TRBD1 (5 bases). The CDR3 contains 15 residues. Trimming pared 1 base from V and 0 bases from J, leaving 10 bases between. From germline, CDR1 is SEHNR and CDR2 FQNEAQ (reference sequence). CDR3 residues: CASSLVGASSYEQYF. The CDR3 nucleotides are TGTGCCAGCAGCTTAGTAGGGGCGAGCTCCTACGAGCAGTACTTC.

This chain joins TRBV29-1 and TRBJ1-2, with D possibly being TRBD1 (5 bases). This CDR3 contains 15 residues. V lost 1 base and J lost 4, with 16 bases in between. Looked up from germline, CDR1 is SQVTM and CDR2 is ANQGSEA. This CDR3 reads CSVEVEAGKIYGYTF. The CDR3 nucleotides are TGCAGCGTTGAAGTTGAGGCAGGGAAGATCTATGGCTACACCTTC.

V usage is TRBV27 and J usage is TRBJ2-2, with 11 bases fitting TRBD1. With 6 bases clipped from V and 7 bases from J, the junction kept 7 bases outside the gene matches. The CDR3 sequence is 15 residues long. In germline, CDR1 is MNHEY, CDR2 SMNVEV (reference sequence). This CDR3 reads CASSDRTGGIGELFF. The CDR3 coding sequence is TGTGCCAGCAGCGATAGGACAGGGGGCATCGGGGAGCTGTTTTTT.